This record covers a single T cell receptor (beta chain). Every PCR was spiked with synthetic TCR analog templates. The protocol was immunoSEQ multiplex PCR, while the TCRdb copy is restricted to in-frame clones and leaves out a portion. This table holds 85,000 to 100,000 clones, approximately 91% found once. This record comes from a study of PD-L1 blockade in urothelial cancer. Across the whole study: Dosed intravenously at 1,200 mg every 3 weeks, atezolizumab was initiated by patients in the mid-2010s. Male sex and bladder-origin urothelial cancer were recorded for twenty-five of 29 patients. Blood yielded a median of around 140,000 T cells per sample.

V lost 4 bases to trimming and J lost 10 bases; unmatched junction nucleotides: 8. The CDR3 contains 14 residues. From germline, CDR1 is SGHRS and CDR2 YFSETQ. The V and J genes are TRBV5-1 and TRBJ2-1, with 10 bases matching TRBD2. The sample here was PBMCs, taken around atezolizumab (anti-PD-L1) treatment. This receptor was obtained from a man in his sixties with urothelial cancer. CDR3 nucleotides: TGCGCCAGCAGCCCGGGACTAGCGCTCCACGAGCAGTTCTTC. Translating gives CASSPGLALHEQFF. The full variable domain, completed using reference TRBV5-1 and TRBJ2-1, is KAGVTQTPRYLIKTRGQQVTLSCSPISGHRSVSWYQQTPGQGLQFLFEYFSETQRNKGNFPGRFSGRQFSNSRSEMNVSTLELGDSALYLCASSPGLALHEQFFGPGTRLTVL.